This T cell receptor beta chain comes out of a study of blood T cell repertoires in COVID-19. Using immunoSEQ multiplex PCR, the repertoire was profiled, and TCRdb retains in-frame clones only, with some absent. The sample carries some 150,000 clones, nearly 80% recorded once. Trimming cost V 1 base and J 5 bases, with 11 bases left between them. The CDR3 sequence is 14 residues long. Germline lookup yields CDR1 SEHNR and CDR2 FQNEAQ (reference sequence). The V gene is TRBV7-9, the J gene TRBJ2-5, with unresolved D. Sequenced: peripheral blood. This TCR came from an elderly woman with acute or convalescent COVID-19. In DNA, the CDR3 is TGTGCCAGCAGCTTAGACCTAGTCGGGGAGACCCAGTACTTC. Translated: CASSLDLVGETQYF.